This TCR beta chain was observed in a study of CD8 T cells in Susac syndrome. Study outcomes and limitations: The study acknowledged a relatively small number of individuals in its TCR sequencing and HLA analysis.

Worth noting for this clonotype: Antigen specificity is unknown.

Reverse transcription used about 0.5 to 1 ug RNA and random hexamers. One entry per CDR3 protein, called by TCRdb with MiXCR from the immunoSEQ multiplex PCR reads. The repertoire holds approximately 120,000 distinct CDR3 sequences, 80% to 95% seen once, with roughly 0.31% in the top ten. The V gene's germline CDR1 is SGHNT and CDR2 YYREEE (reference sequence). This CDR3 is 13 amino acids long. V shed 5 bases and J shed 6 bases, with 12 bases lying between them. TEMRA cells were FACS-enriched, while CD8+ and CD4+ T cells were negatively isolated. The gene calls are TRBV5-4 and TRBJ2-1, with D unresolved. Sequenced: CD8+ T cells from PBMCs. The receptor was derived from a human donor with multiple sclerosis. CDR3 residues: CASRTTDGNEQFF. CDR3 in DNA: TGTGCCAGCAGAACTACCGACGGCAATGAGCAGTTCTTC.